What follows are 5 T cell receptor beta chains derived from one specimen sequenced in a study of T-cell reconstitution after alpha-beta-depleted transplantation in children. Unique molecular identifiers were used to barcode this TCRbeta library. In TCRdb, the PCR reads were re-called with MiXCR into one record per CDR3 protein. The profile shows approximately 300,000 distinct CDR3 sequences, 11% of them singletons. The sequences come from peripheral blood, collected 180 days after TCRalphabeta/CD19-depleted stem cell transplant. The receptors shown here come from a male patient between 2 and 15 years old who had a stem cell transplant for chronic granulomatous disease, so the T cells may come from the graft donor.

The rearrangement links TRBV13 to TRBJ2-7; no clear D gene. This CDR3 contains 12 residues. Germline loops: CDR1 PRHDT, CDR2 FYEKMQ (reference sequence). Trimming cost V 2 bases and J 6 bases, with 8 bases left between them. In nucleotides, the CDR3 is TGTGCCAGCAGCTTATCAGGTCCCGAGCAGTACTTC. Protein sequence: CASSLSGPEQYF.

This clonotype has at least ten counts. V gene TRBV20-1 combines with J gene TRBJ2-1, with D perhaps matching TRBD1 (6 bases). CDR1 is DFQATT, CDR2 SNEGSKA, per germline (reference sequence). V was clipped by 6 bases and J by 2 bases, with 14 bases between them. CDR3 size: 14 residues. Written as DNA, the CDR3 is TGCAGTGCAATTTTCCGGACAGCCTACAATGAGCAGTTCTTC. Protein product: CSAIFRTAYNEQFF.

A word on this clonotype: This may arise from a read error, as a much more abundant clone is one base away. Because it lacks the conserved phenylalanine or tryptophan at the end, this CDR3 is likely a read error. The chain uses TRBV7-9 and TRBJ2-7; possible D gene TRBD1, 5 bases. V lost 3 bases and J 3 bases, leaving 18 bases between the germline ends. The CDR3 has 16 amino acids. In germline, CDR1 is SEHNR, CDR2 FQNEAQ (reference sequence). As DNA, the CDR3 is TGTGCCAGCAGCTTCCAAGTAACGGGCAGGGTCTACGAGCAGTACCTC. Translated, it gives CASSFQVTGRVYEQYL.

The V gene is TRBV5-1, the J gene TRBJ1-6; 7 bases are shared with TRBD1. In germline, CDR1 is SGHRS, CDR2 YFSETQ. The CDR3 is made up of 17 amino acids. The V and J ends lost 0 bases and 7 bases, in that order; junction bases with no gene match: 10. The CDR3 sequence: CASSLASPGDRNSPLHF. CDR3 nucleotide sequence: TGCGCCAGCAGCTTGGCCTCCCCCGGGGACAGAAATTCACCCCTCCACTTT.

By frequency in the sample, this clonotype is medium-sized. CDR3 DNA sequence: TGTGCCAGCAGTTTAATTGCGTTGGGGAACACCGGGGAGCTGTTTTTT. Translation: CASSLIALGNTGELFF. The rearrangement uses TRBV12-3 or TRBV12-4 and TRBJ2-2, with D unclear. Trimming took off 2 bases at V and 1 base at J, with 11 bases between the two ends. This CDR3 is 16 amino acids long.